The entry below describes one T cell receptor (beta chain). The target antigen is unknown. The data originate from a study of T cells in Graves' hyperthyroidism and ophthalmopathy. Amplified TCR beta CDR3 regions derived from RNA transcripts. The TCR CDR3 first-round RT-PCR relied on the HTBI primer set. TCRdb fed the multiplex PCR reads into MiXCR, producing one record per CDR3 protein. There are around 560,000 distinct CDR3 sequences in the sample; around 17% occur only once, and 15% to 20% lies in the top ten. Broader study findings: Onset of ophthalmopathy came a median about 6.5 months after the model predicted it.

V lost 5 bases and J lost 2; bases outside the gene matches: 13. CDR3 length: 16 residues. Germline loops: CDR1 SGHRS, CDR2 YFSETQ. Material: blood. This receptor was taken from a woman between 18 and 30 years old with Graves' hyperthyroidism. The rearrangement uses TRBV5-1 and TRBJ2-7; 7 bases fit TRBD2. CDR3 DNA: TGCGCCAGCAGTCCAGGAGTCAGGGCGGGGGCCTACGAGCAGTACTTC. Amino acid sequence: CASSPGVRAGAYEQYF.